Given below is one T cell receptor (beta chain) in context. Its antigen remains unknown. For ophthalmopathy patients, the Clinical Activity Score was at least 3 and the NOSPECS grade at least 4; duration was under 3 months. Uncontrolled infection, other autoimmune disease, pregnancy or lactation led to exclusion. RNA transcripts served as the template for amplifying TCR beta CDR3 regions. Primed by the HTBI set, a first-round RT-PCR was run on the TCR CDR3. TCRdb re-derived calls from the multiplex PCR reads in MiXCR, one entry per CDR3 protein. Of over 450,000 distinct CDR3 sequences listed, under 20% are singletons. The V gene's germline CDR1 is SGHAT and CDR2 FQNNGV. Trimming took 5 bases from V and 3 from J, leaving 35 bases between them. The CDR3 is made up of 21 amino acids. The data were obtained in a study of T cells in Graves' hyperthyroidism and ophthalmopathy. Whole-study findings and limits: Ophthalmopathy, as predicted by the model, came a median 6.5 months after the prediction.

This clonotype originated in a woman aged 18-29 years with Graves' ophthalmopathy. The chain combines TRBV11-2 with TRBJ2-7; tentative D call: TRBD2 (6 bases). Source material: blood. CDR3: CASSLYINPLPGEVLVYEQYF. The DNA of the CDR3 is TGTGCCAGCAGCCTATATATTAATCCCCTTCCGGGAGAAGTCTTGGTCTACGAGCAGTACTTC.